This T cell receptor (beta chain) was sequenced during a study of beta chain features in type 1 diabetes. Study-wide results and limits: Compared to healthy donors, patients appeared to have naive, central memory and Treg TCRB repertoires that were more alike. Although PCR might favor shorter templates, it would do so equally in patients and controls.

Every bit of the isolated RNA underwent reverse transcription, so sequencing read expressed TCRB transcripts. This table comes from immunoSEQ multiplex PCR, and its TCRdb copy is limited to in-frame clones, with some not included. The profile shows 130,000 to 150,000 clones, 9.2% of them singletons. Losses at the gene ends were 6 bases for V and 4 bases for J; bases not matched to a gene: 5. Germline lookup yields CDR1 GTSNPN and CDR2 SVGIG (reference sequence). CDR3 length equals 12 residues. With regard to this clone: Antigen specificity is unknown.

Sample: central memory CD4+ T cells from blood. The V and J genes are TRBV30 and TRBJ1-1; 7 bases are shared with TRBD1. This clonotype was sampled from a man aged 18 to 29 in good health. CDR3 DNA: TGTGCCTGCAGGGGGTGGAGCACTGAAGCTTTCTTT. The encoded protein is CACRGWSTEAFF.